Each of the 18 T cell receptor beta chains below was sequenced from the same sample in a study of blood T cell repertoires in COVID-19. Clones were sequenced by immunoSEQ multiplex PCR, and TCRdb holds only the in-frame ones, with some missing. The data show about 100,000 clones, with 70% to 90% seen just once and less than 2.5% held by the top ten. The sequenced material came from peripheral blood. Receptors were obtained from a human donor in a cohort sampled during active COVID-19.

This clone appeared a single time. The rearrangement uses TRBV4-2 and TRBJ2-2, with TRBD2 matching 10 bases. V dropped 0 bases and J dropped 8; count of bases not matched to a gene: 6. CDR1 LGHNA and CDR2 YNFKEQ come from the germline V gene. The CDR3 spans 16 residues. The CDR3 spells CASSQEGAGGRGELFF. For the CDR3, the DNA is TGTGCCAGCAGCCAAGAAGGAGCGGGAGGGAGAGGGGAGCTGTTTTTT.

Turning to this clone: The DNA is omitted, as the CDR3 cannot be located on it reliably, and the CDR3 follows TCRdb's listing. This chain links TRBV21-1 with TRBJ2-1; the D call in the table, TRBD1, was not verified against the DNA. TRBV21-1 is designated a pseudogene. The CDR3 is made up of 15 amino acids, end residues included. The CDR3 loop is CASSSFGQGSSEQFF.

This chain links TRBV4-2 with TRBJ1-4; the D is unclear. Germline CDR1 is LGHNA and CDR2 is YNFKEQ. The ends were cut back, 2 bases at V and 4 bases at J, with 11 bases in the middle. The CDR3 runs to 15 residues. DNA for the CDR3: TGTGCCAGCAGCCAATCCGCCGGGATTAATGAAAAACTGTTTTTT. Protein sequence: CASSQSAGINEKLFF.

The V and J genes are TRBV3-1 (or the pseudogene TRBV3-2) and TRBJ1-1, with 7 bases lining up with TRBD1. The V segment lost 1 base and the J segment 4 bases; nucleotides outside the gene matches: 6. The CDR3 extends over 15 amino acids. Germline V CDR1 and CDR2: LGHDT, YNNKEL (reference sequence). The CDR3, as DNA: TGTGCCAGCAGCCAAGGGGCAGGGGGAGGCACTGAAGCTTTCTTT. Its protein product is CASSQGAGGGTEAFF.

The V and J genes are TRBV28 and TRBJ2-7, with TRBD2 matching over 12 bases. The ends lost 3 bases at V and 4 bases at J; junction bases unmatched: 1. The CDR3 is 14 residues long. CDR1 is MDHEN, CDR2 SYDVKM, per germline. The CDR3 loop reads CASSLTSGSYEQYF. CDR3 bases: TGTGCCAGCAGTTTGACTAGCGGGAGTTACGAGCAGTACTTC.

The gene calls are TRBV5-1 and TRBJ1-3; D unresolved. Trimming left V 0 bases short and J 0 bases short, with 7 bases between. This CDR3 has 15 residues. Germline loops: CDR1 SGHRS, CDR2 YFSETQ. The CDR3 sequence: CASSLGQVSGNTIYF. Written as DNA, the CDR3 is TGCGCCAGCAGCTTGGGGCAGGTCTCTGGAAACACCATATATTTT.

This chain links TRBV30 with TRBJ2-5; maybe TRBD2 (5 bases). The CDR3 is 16 residues long. Trimming took off 0 bases at V and 0 bases at J, with 14 bases between the two ends. From germline, CDR1 is GTSNPN and CDR2 SVGIG (reference sequence). Here the CDR3 DNA reads TGTGCCTGGAGTGTAGAACGGCGGGTATACCAAGAGACCCAGTACTTC. This translates into CAWSVERRVYQETQYF.

The chain carries TRBV19 and TRBJ1-6, with TRBD1 matching over 8 bases. This CDR3 spans 18 amino acids. Germline V lookup: CDR1 LNHDA, CDR2 SQIVND (reference sequence). J was trimmed by 9 bases and V by 2 bases; bases with no gene match: 15. CDR3 residues: CASSIKPWGQGAISPLHF. CDR3 nucleotides: TGTGCCAGTAGTATAAAGCCCTGGGGGCAGGGGGCGATTTCACCCCTCCACTTT.

The chain has TRBV18 and TRBJ1-1; D remains unclear. Germline V gene lookup returns CDR1 KGHSH and CDR2 LQKENI. Trimming took off 4 bases at V and 8 bases at J, with 14 bases between the two ends. The CDR3 totals 13 residues. CDR3 loop: CASSQGLGIEAFF. CDR3 nucleotide sequence: TGTGCCAGCTCACAAGGACTCGGGATCGAAGCTTTCTTT.

The chain uses TRBV5-4 and TRBJ2-7; D might be TRBD2 (6 bases). The CDR3 is 14 amino acids. CDR1 SGHNT and CDR2 YYREEE come from the germline V gene (reference sequence). The V gene lost 2 bases and the J gene lost 6 bases, with 15 bases spanning the gap. Written as DNA, the CDR3 is TGTGCCAGCAGCTTCCCGGGGGATTATAGCGAGCAGTACTTC. Amino acids: CASSFPGDYSEQYF.

The CDR3 nucleotides read TGTGCCAGCAGCCGACAGGGGTGGAGCACTGAAGCTTTCTTT. Translation: CASSRQGWSTEAFF. The chain is built from TRBV3-1 (or the pseudogene TRBV3-2) and TRBJ1-1; 8 bases agree with TRBD1. V lost 4 bases, J lost 4 bases, and 5 bases stayed unmatched. CDR3 length: 14 residues. Germline lookup yields CDR1 LGHDT and CDR2 YNNKEL (reference sequence).

The chain carries TRBV28 and TRBJ2-3, with TRBD1 as a possible D gene (8 bases). Germline CDR1 reads MDHEN; CDR2 reads SYDVKM. With 6 bases removed from V and 1 base from J, the gap between germline ends came to 17 bases. This CDR3 is built from 16 residues. This CDR3 is CASRSGGTGGTDTQYF. Written as DNA, the CDR3 is TGTGCCAGCAGGTCCGGGGGGACAGGAGGCACAGATACGCAGTATTTT. Based on the CDR3 plus reference TRBV28 and TRBJ2-3, the full variable domain is DVKVTQSSRYLVKRTGEKVFLECVQDMDHENMFWYRQDPGLGLRLIYFSYDVKMKEKGDIPEGYSVSREKKERFSLILESASTNQTSMYLCASRSGGTGGTDTQYFGPGTRLTVL.

CDR3 residues: CASSSPQGPLAKNIQYF. For the CDR3, the DNA is TGTGCCAGTAGTTCTCCACAGGGGCCCTTAGCCAAAAACATTCAGTACTTC. The chain uses TRBV19 and TRBJ2-4; TRBD1 matches at 7 bases. Looked up from germline, CDR1 is LNHDA and CDR2 is SQIVND (reference sequence). There are 17 residues in the CDR3. The V gene end was trimmed by 5 bases and the J gene end by 0 bases; junction bases not matched to a gene: 10.

The table lists this clone with many counts. CDR3 residues: CASSWTTGQGDEKLFF. CDR3 DNA: TGTGCCAGCAGTTGGACGACCGGACAGGGTGATGAAAAACTGTTTTTT. The J gene is TRBJ1-4, the V gene TRBV28; 8 positions agree with TRBD1. Per the germline V gene, CDR1 is MDHEN and CDR2 is SYDVKM. Trimming took 4 bases from V and 6 from J; bases not matched to a gene: 10. CDR3 length equals 16 residues.

This sequence joins TRBV18 and TRBJ1-1; TRBD1 matches at 9 bases. Germline values: CDR1 KGHSH, CDR2 LQKENI. V lost 3 bases to trimming and J lost 5 bases; unmatched junction nucleotides: 1. CDR3 length: 13 amino acids. CDR3 sequence reads: CASSPTGGTEAFF. In DNA, the CDR3 is TGTGCCAGCTCACCGACAGGGGGGACTGAAGCTTTCTTT.

The rearrangement uses TRBV27 and TRBJ2-7; 9 positions match TRBD1. Germline values: CDR1 MNHEY, CDR2 SMNVEV (reference sequence). Unmatched junction bases numbered 3, after V lost 7 bases and J lost 2 bases. There are 13 residues in the CDR3. The CDR3 sequence is CASTRTGAYEQYF. CDR3 DNA sequence: TGTGCCAGCACCAGGACAGGGGCCTACGAGCAGTACTTC.

This sequence joins TRBV7-2 and TRBJ2-2, with 12 bases fitting TRBD2. With 0 bases clipped from V and 7 bases from J, the junction kept 9 bases outside the gene matches. Germline-derived CDR1 and CDR2 are SGHTA and FQGNSA. CDR3 length: 18 residues. CDR3 amino acids: CASSLASLAGGPDGELFF. The CDR3 bases are TGTGCCAGCAGCTTAGCGTCCCTAGCGGGAGGGCCGGACGGGGAGCTGTTTTTT.

This clone was observed a handful of times. The rearrangement links TRBV28 to TRBJ1-6; the D gene is possibly TRBD1 (6 bases). The V end lost 4 bases, the J end lost 8 bases, and 18 bases lay between the germline ends. The CDR3 extends over 16 amino acids. Germline assignment: CDR1 MDHEN and CDR2 SYDVKM. Written as DNA, the CDR3 is TGTGCCAGCAGTTCTCCTATCGTGGGGGCGGATTCACCCCTCCACTTT. Translation: CASSSPIVGADSPLHF.